These 11 T cell receptor beta chains came from one sample sequenced in a study of blood T cell repertoires in COVID-19. Assay used: immunoSEQ multiplex PCR; TCRdb lists only in-frame clones, some missing. The repertoire holds 340,000 or so clones, with 87% as singletons. The specimen was peripheral blood. Receptor source: a man in his fifties with active or convalescent COVID-19.

The chain has TRBV21-1 and TRBJ2-3; the table's D call, TRBD2, has no DNA check behind it. TRBV21-1 counts as a pseudogene. The CDR3 spans 19 residues. The CDR3 protein is CASSKEVGWRRSSTDTQYF. The CDR3 nucleotides are TGTGCCAGCAGCAAAGAGGTGGGCTGGAGGCGGTCTAGCACAGATACGCAGTATTTT.

The gene calls are TRBV28 and TRBJ2-7, with 8 bases lining up with TRBD1. CDR1 MDHEN and CDR2 SYDVKM come from the germline V gene. Unmatched junction bases numbered 6, after V lost 1 base and J lost 1 base. CDR3 length: 16 residues. CDR3: CASSLFGTGPSYEQYF. Written as DNA, the CDR3 is TGTGCCAGCAGTTTATTCGGGACAGGCCCATCCTACGAGCAGTACTTC. Filled out from reference TRBV28 and TRBJ2-7, the complete variable domain reads DVKVTQSSRYLVKRTGEKVFLECVQDMDHENMFWYRQDPGLGLRLIYFSYDVKMKEKGDIPEGYSVSREKKERFSLILESASTNQTSMYLCASSLFGTGPSYEQYFGPGTRLTVT.

The chain couples TRBV28 to TRBJ1-1; D is uncertain. Looked up from germline, CDR1 is MDHEN and CDR2 is SYDVKM. The CDR3 totals 12 residues. The ends were cut back, 7 bases at V and 3 bases at J, with 9 bases in the middle. CDR3 nucleotide sequence: TGTGCCAGCATTAAGCTGGACACTGAAGCTTTCTTT. Its translation: CASIKLDTEAFF.

This clone appeared a single time. The chain links TRBV9 to TRBJ2-3, with a tentative D call TRBD2 (7 bases). The V end lost 2 bases, the J end lost 2 bases, and 15 bases lay between the germline ends. The germline V gene encodes CDR1 SGDLS and CDR2 YYNGEE. The CDR3 consists of 16 residues. CDR3 protein: CASSVTGGSNTDTQYF. CDR3 nucleotide sequence: TGTGCCAGCAGCGTCACGGGGGGCTCTAACACAGATACGCAGTATTTT. The full variable domain, completed using reference TRBV9 and TRBJ2-3, is DSGVTQTPKHLITATGQRVTLRCSPRSGDLSVYWYQQSLDQGLQFLIQYYNGEERAKGNILERFSAQQFPDLHSELNLSSLELGDSALYFCASSVTGGSNTDTQYFGPGTRLTVL.

The chain joins TRBV6-2 or TRBV6-3 to TRBJ2-2; the match to TRBD1 covers 7 bases. The CDR3 contains 15 residues. Germline values: CDR1 MNHEY, CDR2 SVGEGT. The J segment lost 5 bases and the V segment lost 2 bases, leaving 5 bases of the junction unmatched. The DNA for the CDR3 is TGTGCCAGCAGTTACCCCAGACAGGGAACCGGGGAGCTGTTTTTT. Amino acid sequence: CASSYPRQGTGELFF.

The gene calls are TRBV10-1 and TRBJ1-2, with D hard to call. V was clipped by 5 bases and J by 0 bases, with 10 bases between them. The CDR3 extends over 14 amino acids. Germline CDR1 is WNHNN and CDR2 is SYGVQD (reference sequence). CDR3 amino acids: CASSPGLTNYGYTF. The DNA for the CDR3 is TGCGCCAGCAGTCCCGGACTGACTAACTATGGCTACACCTTC.

The chain carries TRBV5-1 and TRBJ1-1, with D perhaps TRBD1 (5 bases). The germline V gene encodes CDR1 SGHRS and CDR2 YFSETQ. Trimming took 2 bases from V and 4 from J, leaving 12 bases between them. The CDR3 runs 14 residues. The CDR3 sequence: CASSFVGRGTEAFF. CDR3 DNA sequence: TGCGCCAGCAGCTTTGTAGGGAGGGGCACTGAAGCTTTCTTT.

This sequence joins TRBV11-1 and TRBJ1-2, with a tentative D call TRBD1 (5 bases). V lost 5 bases to trimming and J lost 4 bases, with 11 bases between them. Per the germline V gene, CDR1 is SGHAT and CDR2 is FQDESV (reference sequence). The CDR3 extends over 13 amino acids. The CDR3 reads CASSDGHGYGYTF. The CDR3 bases are TGTGCCAGCAGCGACGGACACGGCTATGGCTACACCTTC.

The CDR3 sequence is CASRGLADTNEQFF. Here the CDR3 DNA reads TGTGCCAGCAGGGGACTAGCGGATACCAATGAGCAGTTCTTC. The V and J genes are TRBV9 and TRBJ2-1; 11 bases match TRBD2. The CDR3 has 14 amino acids. Trimming removed 5 bases from V and 6 bases from J; junction bases left unmatched: 4. The V gene's germline CDR1 is SGDLS and CDR2 YYNGEE.

This sequence joins TRBV3-1 (or the pseudogene TRBV3-2) and TRBJ1-4; 10 bases align to TRBD1. The CDR3 runs 16 residues. V lost 4 bases to trimming and J lost 8 bases; unmatched junction nucleotides: 10. CDR1 and CDR2 (germline): LGHDT, YNNKEL (reference sequence). CDR3 in amino acids: CASSLTLGQGQEKLFF. For the CDR3, the DNA is TGTGCCAGCAGCCTGACATTGGGACAGGGGCAAGAAAAACTGTTTTTT.

V gene TRBV29-1 combines with J gene TRBJ1-1; TRBD1 agrees at 7 bases. Germline lookup yields CDR1 SQVTM and CDR2 ANQGSEA. V lost 7 bases, J lost 8 bases, and 4 bases stayed unmatched. This CDR3 contains 10 residues. The chain's CDR3 is CSAVTGEAFF. The CDR3 coding sequence is TGCAGCGCTGTGACAGGGGAAGCTTTCTTT.